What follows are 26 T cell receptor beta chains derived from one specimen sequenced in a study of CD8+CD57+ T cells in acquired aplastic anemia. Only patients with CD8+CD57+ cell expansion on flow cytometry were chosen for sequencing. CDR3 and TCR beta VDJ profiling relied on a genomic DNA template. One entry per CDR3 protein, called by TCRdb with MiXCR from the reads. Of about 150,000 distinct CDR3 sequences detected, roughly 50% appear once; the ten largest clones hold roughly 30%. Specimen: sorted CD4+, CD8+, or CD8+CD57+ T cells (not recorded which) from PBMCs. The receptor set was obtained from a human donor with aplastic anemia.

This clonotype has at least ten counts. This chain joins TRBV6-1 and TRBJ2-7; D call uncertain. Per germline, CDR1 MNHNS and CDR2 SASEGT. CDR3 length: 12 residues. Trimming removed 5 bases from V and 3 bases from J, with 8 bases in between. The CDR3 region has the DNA TGTGCCAGCAGTCCCGCAAACTACGAGCAGTACTTC. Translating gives CASSPANYEQYF.

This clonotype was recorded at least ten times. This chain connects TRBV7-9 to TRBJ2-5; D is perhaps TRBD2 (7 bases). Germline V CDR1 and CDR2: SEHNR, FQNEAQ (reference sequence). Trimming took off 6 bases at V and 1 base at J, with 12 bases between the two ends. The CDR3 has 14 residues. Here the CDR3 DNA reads TGTGCCAGCAGAAATAGGGGGGGCCAAGAGACCCAGTACTTC. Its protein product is CASRNRGGQETQYF. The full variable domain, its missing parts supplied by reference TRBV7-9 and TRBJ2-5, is DTGVSQNPRHKITKRGQNVTFRCDPISEHNRLYWYRQTLGQGPEFLTYFQNEAQLEKSRLLSDRFSAERPKGSFSTLEIQRTEQGDSAMYLCASRNRGGQETQYFGPGTRLLVL.

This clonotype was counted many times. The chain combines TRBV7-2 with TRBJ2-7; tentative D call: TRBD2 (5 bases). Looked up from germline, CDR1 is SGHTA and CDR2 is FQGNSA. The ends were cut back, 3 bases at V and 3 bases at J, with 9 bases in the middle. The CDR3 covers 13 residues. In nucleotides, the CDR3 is TGTGCCAGCAGCTTTAACGGGATCTACGAGCAGTACTTC. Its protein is CASSFNGIYEQYF.

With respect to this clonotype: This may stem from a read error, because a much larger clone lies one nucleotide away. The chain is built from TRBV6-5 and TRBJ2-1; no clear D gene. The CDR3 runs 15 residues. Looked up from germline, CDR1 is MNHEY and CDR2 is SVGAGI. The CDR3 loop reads CASSYSTAPYNEQSF. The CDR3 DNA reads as TGTGCCAGCAGTTACTCTACTGCTCCCTACAATGAGCAGTCCTTC.

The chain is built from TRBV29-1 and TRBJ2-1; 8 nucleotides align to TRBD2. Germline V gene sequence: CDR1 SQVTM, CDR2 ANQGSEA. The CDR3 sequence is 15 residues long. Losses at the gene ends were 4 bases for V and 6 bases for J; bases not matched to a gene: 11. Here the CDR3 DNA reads TGCAGCGTTGGGCAGGGGAGCGGGGGTGCCAATGAGCAGTTCTTC. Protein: CSVGQGSGGANEQFF.

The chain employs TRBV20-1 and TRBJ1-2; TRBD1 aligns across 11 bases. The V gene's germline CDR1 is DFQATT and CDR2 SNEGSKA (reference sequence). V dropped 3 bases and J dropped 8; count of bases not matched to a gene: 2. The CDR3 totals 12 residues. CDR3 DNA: TGCAGTGCTAGGGACAGGGGGCTCGGCTACACCTTC. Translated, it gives CSARDRGLGYTF.

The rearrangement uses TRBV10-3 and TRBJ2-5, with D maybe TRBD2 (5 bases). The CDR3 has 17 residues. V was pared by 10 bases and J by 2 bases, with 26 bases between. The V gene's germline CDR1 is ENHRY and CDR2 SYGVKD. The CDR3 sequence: CATSVGGRSGNQETQYF. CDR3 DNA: TGTGCCACCAGCGTGGGTGGCAGGTCCGGGAATCAAGAGACCCAGTACTTC.

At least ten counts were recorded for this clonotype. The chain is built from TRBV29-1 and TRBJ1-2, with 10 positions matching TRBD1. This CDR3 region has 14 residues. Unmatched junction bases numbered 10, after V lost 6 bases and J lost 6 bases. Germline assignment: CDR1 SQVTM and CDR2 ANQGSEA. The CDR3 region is CSVIPDRGLDGYTF. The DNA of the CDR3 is TGCAGCGTGATACCCGACAGGGGGCTTGATGGCTACACCTTC.

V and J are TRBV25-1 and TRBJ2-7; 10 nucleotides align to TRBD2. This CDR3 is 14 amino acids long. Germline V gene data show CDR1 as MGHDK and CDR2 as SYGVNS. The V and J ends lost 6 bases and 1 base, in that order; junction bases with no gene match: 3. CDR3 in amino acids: CASRPSGGSYEQYF. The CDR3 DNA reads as TGTGCCAGCAGGCCTAGCGGGGGTTCCTACGAGCAGTACTTC.

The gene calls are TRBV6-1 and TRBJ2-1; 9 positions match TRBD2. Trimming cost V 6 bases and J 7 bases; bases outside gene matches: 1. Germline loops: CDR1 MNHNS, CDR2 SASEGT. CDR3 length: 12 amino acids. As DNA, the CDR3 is TGTGCCAGCAGCGGACTAGCGAATGAGCAGTTCTTC. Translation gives CASSGLANEQFF.

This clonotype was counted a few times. For the CDR3, the DNA is TGTGCCAGCTCACCAGGCCGCCACAATGAGCAGTTCTTC. Encoded protein: CASSPGRHNEQFF. The V gene is TRBV18, the J gene TRBJ2-1; D not resolved. V was pared by 2 bases and J by 5 bases, with 7 bases between. CDR3 length: 13 amino acids. The germline gives CDR1 KGHSH, CDR2 LQKENI.

For the CDR3, the DNA is TGCGCCAGCAGGGAAACTAGCGGTACCTACGAGCAGTACTTC. Protein sequence: CASRETSGTYEQYF. J is TRBJ2-7 and V is TRBV10-2; 8 bases line up with TRBD2. The junction had 6 bases not matched to a gene; V was cut back by 6 bases and J by 2 bases. The V gene's germline CDR1 is WSHSY and CDR2 SAAADI. The CDR3 consists of 14 residues.

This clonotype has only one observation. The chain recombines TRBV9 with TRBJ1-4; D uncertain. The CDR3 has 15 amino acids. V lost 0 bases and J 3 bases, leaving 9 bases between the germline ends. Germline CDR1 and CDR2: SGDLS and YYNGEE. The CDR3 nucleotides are TGTGCCAGCAGCGTAGGGGCAGTATCTAATGAAAAACTGTTTTTT. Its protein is CASSVGAVSNEKLFF. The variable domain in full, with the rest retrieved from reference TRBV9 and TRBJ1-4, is DSGVTQTPKHLITATGQRVTLRCSPRSGDLSVYWYQQSLDQGLQFLIQYYNGEERAKGNILERFSAQQFPDLHSELNLSSLELGDSALYFCASSVGAVSNEKLFFGSGTQLSVL.

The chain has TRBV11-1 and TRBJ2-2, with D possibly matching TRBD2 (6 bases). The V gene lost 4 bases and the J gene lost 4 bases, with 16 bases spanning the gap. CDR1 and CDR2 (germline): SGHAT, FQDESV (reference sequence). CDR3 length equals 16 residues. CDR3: CASSSVMAGPTGELFF. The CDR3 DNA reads TGTGCCAGCAGCTCCGTGATGGCGGGACCCACCGGGGAGCTGTTTTTT.

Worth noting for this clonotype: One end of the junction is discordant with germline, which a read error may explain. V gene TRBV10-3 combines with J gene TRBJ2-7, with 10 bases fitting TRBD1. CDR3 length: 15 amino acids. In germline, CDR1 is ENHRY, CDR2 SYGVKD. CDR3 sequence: CASSLFGQGGYEQYF. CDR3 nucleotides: TGTGCCAGCAGTTTATTCGGACAGGGGGGGTACGAGCAGTACTTC.

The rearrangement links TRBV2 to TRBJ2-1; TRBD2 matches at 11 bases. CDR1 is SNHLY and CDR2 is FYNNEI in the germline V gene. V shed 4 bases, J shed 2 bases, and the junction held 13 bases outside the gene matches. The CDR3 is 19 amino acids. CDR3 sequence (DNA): TGTGCCAGCAGTGCTACTGAGACTAGCGGGACCAACACCTACAATGAGCAGTTCTTC. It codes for CASSATETSGTNTYNEQFF.

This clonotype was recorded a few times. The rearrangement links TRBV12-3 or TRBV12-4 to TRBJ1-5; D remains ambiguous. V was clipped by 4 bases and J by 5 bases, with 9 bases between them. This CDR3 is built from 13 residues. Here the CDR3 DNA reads TGTGCCAGCAGTTCCGGGTTTTATCAGCCCCAGCATTTT. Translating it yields CASSSGFYQPQHF.

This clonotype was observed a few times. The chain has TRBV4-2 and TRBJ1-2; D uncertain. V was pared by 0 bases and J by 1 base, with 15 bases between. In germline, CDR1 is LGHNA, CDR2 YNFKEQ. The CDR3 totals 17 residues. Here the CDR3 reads CASSQDRRVLLNYGYTF. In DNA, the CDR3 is TGTGCCAGCAGCCAAGATAGAAGGGTCTTACTTAACTATGGCTACACCTTC.

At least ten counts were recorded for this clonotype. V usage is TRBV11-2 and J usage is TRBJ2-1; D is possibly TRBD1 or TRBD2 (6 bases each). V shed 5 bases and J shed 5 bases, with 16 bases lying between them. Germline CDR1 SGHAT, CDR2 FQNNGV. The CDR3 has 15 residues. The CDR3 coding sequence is TGTGCCAGCAGCATGTTGGGGGGCTTTAACAATGAGCAGTTCTTC. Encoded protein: CASSMLGGFNNEQFF. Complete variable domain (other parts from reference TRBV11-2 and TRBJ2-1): EAGVAQSPRYKIIEKRQSVAFWCNPISGHATLYWYQQILGQGPKLLIQFQNNGVVDDSQLPKDRFSAERLKGVDSTLKIQPAKLEDSAVYLCASSMLGGFNNEQFFGPGTRLTVL.

CDR3 coding DNA: TGCGCCAGCAGCTTGGGCGGACAGGGGGCGAAAGGCTACACCTTC. Protein: CASSLGGQGAKGYTF. The rearrangement joins TRBV5-1 to TRBJ1-2, with 11 bases lining up with TRBD1. V shed 0 bases and J 8 bases; nucleotides not matched to a gene: 6. Germline V CDR1 and CDR2: SGHRS, YFSETQ. This CDR3 spans 15 amino acids.

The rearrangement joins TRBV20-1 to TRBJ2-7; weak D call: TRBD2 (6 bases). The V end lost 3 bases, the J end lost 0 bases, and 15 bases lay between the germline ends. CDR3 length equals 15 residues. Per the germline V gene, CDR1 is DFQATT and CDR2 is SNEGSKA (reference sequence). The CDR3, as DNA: TGCAGTGCTAGTTCACCTCTTAGCGGCTCCTACGAGCAGTACTTC. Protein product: CSASSPLSGSYEQYF.

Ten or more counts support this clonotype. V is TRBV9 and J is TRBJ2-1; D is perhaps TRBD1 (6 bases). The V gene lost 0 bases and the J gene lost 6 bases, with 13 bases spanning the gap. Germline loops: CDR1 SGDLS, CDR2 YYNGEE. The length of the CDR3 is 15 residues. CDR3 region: CASSVAQGPPNEQFF. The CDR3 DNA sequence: TGTGCCAGCAGCGTAGCCCAGGGGCCTCCCAATGAGCAGTTCTTC.

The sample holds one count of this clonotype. The DNA for the CDR3 is TGTGCCACCACAGGGGCCACAGATACGCAGTATTTT. Translating gives CATTGATDTQYF. V gene TRBV24-1 combines with J gene TRBJ2-3, with TRBD1 as a possible D gene (6 bases). Trimming pared 8 bases from V and 2 bases from J, leaving 7 bases between. CDR1 is KGHDR and CDR2 is SFDVKD in the germline V gene. The CDR3 is 12 residues long.

The CDR3 coding sequence is TGCAGTGCTGCGGGGGCCAACGTCCTGACTTTC. This codes for CSAAGANVLTF. The V call is TRBV20-1, the J call TRBJ2-6; D remains ambiguous. V dropped 5 bases and J dropped 4 bases, with 3 bases sitting between them. This CDR3 has 11 amino acids. CDR1 and CDR2 (germline): DFQATT, SNEGSKA (reference sequence).

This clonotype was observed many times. Written as DNA, the CDR3 is TGCAGTGCTAGAGTGGCAGGGGATTACGGCGGGGAGCTGTTTTTT. This codes for CSARVAGDYGGELFF. The V call is TRBV20-1, the J call TRBJ2-2; a weak D match, TRBD1 (6 bases). From germline, CDR1 is DFQATT and CDR2 SNEGSKA (reference sequence). This CDR3 region has 15 residues. V shed 1 base and J shed 7 bases, with 16 bases lying between them.

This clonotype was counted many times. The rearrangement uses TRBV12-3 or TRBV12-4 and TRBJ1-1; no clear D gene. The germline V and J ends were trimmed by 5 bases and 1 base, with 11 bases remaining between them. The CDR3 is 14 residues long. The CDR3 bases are TGTGCCAGCAGTCCCCTACTCCAGAACACTGAAGCTTTCTTT. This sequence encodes CASSPLLQNTEAFF.